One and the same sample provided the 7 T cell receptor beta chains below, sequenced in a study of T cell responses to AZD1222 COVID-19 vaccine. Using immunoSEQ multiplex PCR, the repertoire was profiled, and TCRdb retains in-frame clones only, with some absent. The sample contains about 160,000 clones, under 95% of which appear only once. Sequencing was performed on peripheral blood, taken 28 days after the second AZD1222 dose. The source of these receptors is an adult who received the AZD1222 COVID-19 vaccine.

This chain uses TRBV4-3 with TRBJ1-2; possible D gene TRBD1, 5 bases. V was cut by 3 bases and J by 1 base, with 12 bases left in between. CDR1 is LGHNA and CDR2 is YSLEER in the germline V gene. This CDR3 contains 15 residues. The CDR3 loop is CASSQGDRYNYGYTF. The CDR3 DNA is TGCGCCAGCAGCCAGGGAGACAGATATAACTATGGCTACACCTTC.

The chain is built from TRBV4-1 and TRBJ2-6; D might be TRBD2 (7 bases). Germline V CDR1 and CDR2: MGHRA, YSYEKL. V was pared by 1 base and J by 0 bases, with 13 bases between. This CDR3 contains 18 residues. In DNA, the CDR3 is TGCGCCAGCAGCCAAGTAGGGGGGGTCTCCTCTGGGGCCAACGTCCTGACTTTC. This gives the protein CASSQVGGVSSGANVLTF.

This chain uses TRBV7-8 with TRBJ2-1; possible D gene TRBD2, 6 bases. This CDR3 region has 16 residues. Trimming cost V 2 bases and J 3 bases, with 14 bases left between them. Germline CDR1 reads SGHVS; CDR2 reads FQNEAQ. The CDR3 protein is CASSLNPSEIYNEQFF. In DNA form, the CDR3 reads TGTGCCAGCAGCTTAAATCCTAGCGAAATCTACAATGAGCAGTTCTTC.

CDR3 nucleotide sequence: TGCGCCAGCAGTCCATTGACTGGGGGCGGTGTCCGCACAGATACGCAGTATTTT. Its protein product is CASSPLTGGGVRTDTQYF. The V call is TRBV10-1, the J call TRBJ2-3, with D possibly matching TRBD1 (6 bases). This CDR3 has 18 amino acids. The germline CDR1 and CDR2 sequences are WNHNN and SYGVQD (reference sequence). Trimming took 5 bases from V and 1 from J, leaving 22 bases between them.

The CDR3 coding sequence is TGTGCCAGCAGTGGATCGTCGAAGAACACTGAAGCTTTCTTT. Amino acids: CASSGSSKNTEAFF. V usage is TRBV25-1 and J usage is TRBJ1-1; D uncertain. Trimming left V 4 bases short and J 1 base short, with 10 bases between. The length of the CDR3 is 14 residues. CDR1 is MGHDK and CDR2 is SYGVNS in the germline V gene.

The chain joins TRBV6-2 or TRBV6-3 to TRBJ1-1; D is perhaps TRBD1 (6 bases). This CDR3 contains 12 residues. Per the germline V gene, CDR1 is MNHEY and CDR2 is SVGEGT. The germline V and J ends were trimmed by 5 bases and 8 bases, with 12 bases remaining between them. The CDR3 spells CASSARTEEAFF. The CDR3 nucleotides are TGTGCCAGCAGTGCTCGGACAGAAGAAGCTTTCTTT.

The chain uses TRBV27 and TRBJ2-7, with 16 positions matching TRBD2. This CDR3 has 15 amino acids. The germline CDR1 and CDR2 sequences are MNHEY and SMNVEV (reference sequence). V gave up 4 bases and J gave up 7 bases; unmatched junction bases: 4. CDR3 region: CASSSGTSGRGEQYF. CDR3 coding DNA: TGTGCCAGCAGTTCCGGGACTAGCGGGAGGGGGGAGCAGTACTTC.